The 10 T cell receptor beta chains below all came from one sample that was sequenced in a study of blood T cells in healthy people across ages. A sample-barcoded 5' primer and a J-beta primer mix were used in a second PCR of about 6 to 12 cycles. TCRdb used MiXCR to reprocess the 5' RACE reads, holding one entry per CDR3 protein. The sample lists 1.5 million to 1.9 million distinct CDR3 sequences, 40% to 45% occurring once. Sequenced input: blood. These receptors all stem from a woman between 18 and 30 years old in good health.

V is TRBV20-1 and J is TRBJ2-1, with 11 bases lining up with TRBD2. The V gene's germline CDR1 is DFQATT and CDR2 SNEGSKA (reference sequence). V shed 3 bases, J shed 9 bases, and the junction held 13 bases outside the gene matches. This CDR3 region has 16 residues. The CDR3 DNA is TGCAGTGCTAGTCACCCCGCCCTAGCGGGAGGTGGTGAGCAGTTCTTC. It translates to CSASHPALAGGGEQFF.

The CDR3 DNA reads TGTGCCAGCAGCTTAACCGGGACTAGCGGGAGCGGCACAGATACGCAGTATTTT. It codes for CASSLTGTSGSGTDTQYF. This chain links TRBV7-3 with TRBJ2-3; 14 bases fit TRBD2. V lost 0 bases to trimming and J lost 1 base; unmatched junction nucleotides: 3. The CDR3 extends over 18 amino acids. Germline CDR1 and CDR2: SGHTA and FQGTGA.

The chain combines TRBV20-1 with TRBJ1-4, with TRBD1 as a possible D gene (5 bases). V was shortened by 6 bases and J by 7 bases, with 15 bases between the two germline ends. From germline, CDR1 is DFQATT and CDR2 SNEGSKA (reference sequence). This CDR3 has 13 amino acids. The CDR3 DNA reads as TGCAGTGCCGTCCTGAGAGGGGTTGAAAAACTGTTTTTT. Its protein is CSAVLRGVEKLFF.

This clonotype was found once. The chain employs TRBV20-1 and TRBJ2-1; 13 bases line up with TRBD2. Germline values: CDR1 DFQATT, CDR2 SNEGSKA (reference sequence). The CDR3 is 13 amino acids. CDR3 loop: CSGLAGEYNEQFF. The DNA of the CDR3 is TGCAGCGGACTAGCGGGGGAATACAATGAGCAGTTCTTC.

This rearrangement joins TRBV4-1 to TRBJ2-2, with 10 bases matching TRBD2. The CDR3 covers 16 residues. The trim removed 1 base at V and 7 bases at J, leaving 6 bases unmatched. Looked up from germline, CDR1 is MGHRA and CDR2 is YSYEKL. CDR3 DNA sequence: TGCGCCAGCAGCCAAGCTCCTAGCGGGGGATACGGGGAGCTGTTTTTT. Protein: CASSQAPSGGYGELFF.

The rearrangement uses TRBV14 and TRBJ1-1, with TRBD1 matching over 7 bases. The CDR3 covers 17 residues. Germline trimming cut 0 bases from V and 0 bases from J; bases unmatched to any gene: 7. Germline lookup yields CDR1 SGHDN and CDR2 FVKESK. CDR3 nucleotides: TGTGCCAGCAGCCAAGATAATACAGGGGCGATGAACACTGAAGCTTTCTTT. Its translation: CASSQDNTGAMNTEAFF.

V and J are TRBV2 and TRBJ1-1, with TRBD1 as a possible D gene (6 bases). Looked up from germline, CDR1 is SNHLY and CDR2 is FYNNEI. V shed 4 bases and J shed 7 bases, with 16 bases lying between them. CDR3 length: 14 residues. The DNA of the CDR3 is TGTGCCAGCAGTGTAAAACAGGGAACAATTGAAGCTTTCTTT. Encoded protein: CASSVKQGTIEAFF. The complete variable domain, with remaining parts taken from reference TRBV2 and TRBJ1-1, reads EPEVTQTPSHQVTQMGQEVILRCVPISNHLYFYWYRQILGQKVEFLVSFYNNEISEKSEIFDDQFSVERPDGSNFTLKIRSTKLEDSAMYFCASSVKQGTIEAFFGQGTRLTVV.

The chain uses TRBV6-2 or TRBV6-3 and TRBJ2-1, with D perhaps matching TRBD1 (6 bases). Germline V CDR1 and CDR2: MNHEY, SVGEGT. CDR3 length: 13 residues. Trimming left V 7 bases short and J 5 bases short, with 12 bases between. The CDR3 region is CASKGQTNNEQFF. The CDR3, as DNA: TGTGCCAGCAAAGGACAGACCAACAATGAGCAGTTCTTC.

The CDR3, as DNA: TGTGCCAGCAGCCAAGGGGGATCGCGTAATTCACCCCTCCACTTT. Its translation is CASSQGGSRNSPLHF. V is TRBV3-1 and J is TRBJ1-6; D ambiguous. The germline V and J ends were trimmed by 1 base and 6 bases, with 10 bases remaining between them. The germline V gene encodes CDR1 LGHDT and CDR2 YNNKEL (reference sequence). The CDR3 has 15 residues.

There are many counts of this clonotype. CDR3 in DNA: TGTGCCACGACTTCAGGGGAGGGGGAGCAGTACTTC. Amino acids: CATTSGEGEQYF. The chain joins TRBV10-3 to TRBJ2-7; possible D gene TRBD2, 7 bases. The germline V gene has CDR1 ENHRY and CDR2 SYGVKD. This CDR3 spans 12 amino acids. The V end was cut by 10 bases, the J end by 7 bases, with 17 bases between.